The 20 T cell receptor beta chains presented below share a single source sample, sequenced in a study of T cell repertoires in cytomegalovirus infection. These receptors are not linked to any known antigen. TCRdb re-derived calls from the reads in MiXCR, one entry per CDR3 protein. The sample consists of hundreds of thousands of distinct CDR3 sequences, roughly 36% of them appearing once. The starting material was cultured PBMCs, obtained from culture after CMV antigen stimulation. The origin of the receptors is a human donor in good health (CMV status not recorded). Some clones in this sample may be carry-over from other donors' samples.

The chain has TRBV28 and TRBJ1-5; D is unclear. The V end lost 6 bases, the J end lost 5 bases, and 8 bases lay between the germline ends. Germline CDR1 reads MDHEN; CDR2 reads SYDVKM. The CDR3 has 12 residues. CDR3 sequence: CASRFVHQPQHF. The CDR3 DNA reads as TGTGCCAGCAGATTTGTCCATCAGCCCCAGCATTTT.

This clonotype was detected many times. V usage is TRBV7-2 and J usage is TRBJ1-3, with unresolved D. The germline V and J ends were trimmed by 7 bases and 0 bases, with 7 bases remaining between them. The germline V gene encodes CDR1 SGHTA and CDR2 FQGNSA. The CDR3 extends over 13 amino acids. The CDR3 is CASTRYSGNTIYF. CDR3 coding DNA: TGTGCCAGCACCAGATACTCTGGAAACACCATATATTTT.

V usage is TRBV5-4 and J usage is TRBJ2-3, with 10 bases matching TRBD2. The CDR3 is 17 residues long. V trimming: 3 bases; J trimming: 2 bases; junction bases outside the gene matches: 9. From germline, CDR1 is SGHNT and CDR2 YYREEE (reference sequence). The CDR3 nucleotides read TGTGCCAGCAGCTATAGGGCTAGCGGGGGCTTCACAGATACGCAGTATTTT. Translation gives CASSYRASGGFTDTQYF.

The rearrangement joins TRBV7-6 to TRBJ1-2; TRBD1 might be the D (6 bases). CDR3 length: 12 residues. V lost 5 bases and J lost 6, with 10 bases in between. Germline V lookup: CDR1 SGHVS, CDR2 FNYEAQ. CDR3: CASSEQGHGYTF. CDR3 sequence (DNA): TGTGCCAGCAGCGAACAGGGACATGGCTACACCTTC.

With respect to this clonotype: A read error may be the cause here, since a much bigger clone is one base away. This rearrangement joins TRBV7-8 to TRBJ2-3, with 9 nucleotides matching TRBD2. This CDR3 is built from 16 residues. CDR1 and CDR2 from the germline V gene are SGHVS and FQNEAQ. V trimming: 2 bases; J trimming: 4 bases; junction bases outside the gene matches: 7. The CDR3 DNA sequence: TGTGCCAGCAGCTTAAGGCTAGCGGGATACGCAGATACGCAGTATTTT. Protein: CASSLRLAGYADTQYF.

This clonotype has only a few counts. In nucleotides, the CDR3 is TGTGCCAGCTCACCGGTCCGGCAGGAGACCCAGTACTTC. The encoded protein is CASSPVRQETQYF. The chain joins TRBV18 to TRBJ2-5; D gene uncertain. This CDR3 has 13 amino acids. CDR1 is KGHSH, CDR2 LQKENI, per germline. Trimming took off 3 bases at V and 5 bases at J, with 10 bases between the two ends.

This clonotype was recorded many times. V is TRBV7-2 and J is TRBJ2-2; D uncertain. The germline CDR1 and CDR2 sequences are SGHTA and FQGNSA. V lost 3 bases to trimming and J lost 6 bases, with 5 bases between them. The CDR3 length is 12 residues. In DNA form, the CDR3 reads TGTGCCAGCAGCTTCATGGCCGGGGAGCTGTTTTTT. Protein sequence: CASSFMAGELFF.

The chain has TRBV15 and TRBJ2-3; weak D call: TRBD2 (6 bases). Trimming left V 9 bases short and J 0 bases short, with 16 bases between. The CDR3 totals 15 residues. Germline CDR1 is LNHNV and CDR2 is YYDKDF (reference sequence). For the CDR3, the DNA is TGTGCCACTAAGAGGGGCGGGGCTAGCACAGATACGCAGTATTTT. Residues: CATKRGGASTDTQYF.

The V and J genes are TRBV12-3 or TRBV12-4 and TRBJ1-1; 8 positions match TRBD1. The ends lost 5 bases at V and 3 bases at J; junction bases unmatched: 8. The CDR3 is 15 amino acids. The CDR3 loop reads CASSHRIQGDTEAFF. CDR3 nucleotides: TGTGCCAGCAGTCATCGGATACAGGGGGACACTGAAGCTTTCTTT.

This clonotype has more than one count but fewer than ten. CDR3 DNA sequence: TGCAGTGCTAGAGTTCAGAACCGGGACATCTTAGCCAAAAACATTCAGTACTTC. Protein: CSARVQNRDILAKNIQYF. V and J are TRBV20-1 and TRBJ2-4; the D gene is possibly TRBD1 (6 bases). The V end lost 1 base, the J end lost 0 bases, and 19 bases lay between the germline ends. There are 18 residues in the CDR3. The germline V gene has CDR1 DFQATT and CDR2 SNEGSKA (reference sequence).

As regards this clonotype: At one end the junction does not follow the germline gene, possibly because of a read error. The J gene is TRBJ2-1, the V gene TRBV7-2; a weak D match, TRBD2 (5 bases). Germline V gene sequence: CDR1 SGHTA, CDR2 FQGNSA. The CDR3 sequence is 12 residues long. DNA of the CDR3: TGTGCCAGCAGCTCCGCCCCGGGGAGAGGTCTCTTC. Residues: CASSSAPGRGLF.

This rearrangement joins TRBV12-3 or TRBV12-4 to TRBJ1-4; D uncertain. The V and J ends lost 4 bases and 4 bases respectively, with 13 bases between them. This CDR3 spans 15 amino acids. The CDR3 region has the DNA TGTGCCAGCAGTTCGACGGGAGCGTTTAATGAAAAACTGTTTTTT. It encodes CASSSTGAFNEKLFF.

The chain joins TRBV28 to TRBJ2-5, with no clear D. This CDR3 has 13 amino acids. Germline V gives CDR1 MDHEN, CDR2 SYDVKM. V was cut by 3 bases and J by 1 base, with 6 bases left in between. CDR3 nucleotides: TGTGCCAGCAGTTTTAAGCTCCAAGAGACCCAGTACTTC. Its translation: CASSFKLQETQYF.

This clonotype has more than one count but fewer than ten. In nucleotides, the CDR3 is TGTGCCAGCAGCGGGGGACAGCGAGGGGAGACCCAGTACTTC. Translated: CASSGGQRGETQYF. The V call is TRBV6-6, the J call TRBJ2-5, with TRBD1 as a possible D gene (7 bases). Germline CDR1 MNHNY, CDR2 SVGAGI (reference sequence). Trimming took 6 bases from V and 5 from J, leaving 16 bases between them. CDR3 size: 14 residues.

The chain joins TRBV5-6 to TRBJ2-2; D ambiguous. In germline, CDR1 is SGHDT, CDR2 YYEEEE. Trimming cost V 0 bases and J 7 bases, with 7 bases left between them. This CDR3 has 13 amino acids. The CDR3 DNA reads TGTGCCAGCAGCTTGGGACGGTTCGGGGAGCTGTTTTTT. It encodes CASSLGRFGELFF.

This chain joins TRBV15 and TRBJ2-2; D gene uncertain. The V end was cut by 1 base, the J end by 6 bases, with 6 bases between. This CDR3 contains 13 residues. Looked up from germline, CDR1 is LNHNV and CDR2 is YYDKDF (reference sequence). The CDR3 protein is CATSRAESGELFF. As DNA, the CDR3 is TGTGCCACCAGCAGAGCCGAGTCCGGGGAGCTGTTTTTT.

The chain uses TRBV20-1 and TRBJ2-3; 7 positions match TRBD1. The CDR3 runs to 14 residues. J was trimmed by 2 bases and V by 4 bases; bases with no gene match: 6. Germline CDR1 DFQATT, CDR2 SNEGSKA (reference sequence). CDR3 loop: CSAINRGPTDTQYF. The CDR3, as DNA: TGCAGTGCTATAAACAGGGGCCCCACAGATACGCAGTATTTT.

CDR3 coding DNA: TGTGCCAGCAGCTTAGAACTAGGGGACGTATCCTACAATGAGCAGTTCTTC. It is translated as CASSLELGDVSYNEQFF. The chain is built from TRBV11-2 and TRBJ2-1; D is possibly TRBD1 or TRBD2 (5 bases each). The V end was cut by 0 bases, the J end by 1 base, with 13 bases between. This CDR3 contains 17 residues. Looked up from germline, CDR1 is SGHAT and CDR2 is FQNNGV.

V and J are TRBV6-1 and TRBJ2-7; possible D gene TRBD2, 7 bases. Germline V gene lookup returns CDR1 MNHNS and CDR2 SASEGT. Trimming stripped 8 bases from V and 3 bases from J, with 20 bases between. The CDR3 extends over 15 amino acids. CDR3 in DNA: TGTGCCAGCGCCTTGATTAGGGGGACTATCTACGAGCAGTACTTC. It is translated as CASALIRGTIYEQYF.

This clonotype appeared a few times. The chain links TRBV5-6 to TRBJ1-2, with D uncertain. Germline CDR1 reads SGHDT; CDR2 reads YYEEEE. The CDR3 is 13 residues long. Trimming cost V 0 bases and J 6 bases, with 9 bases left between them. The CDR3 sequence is CASSLGVHDGYTF. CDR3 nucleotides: TGTGCCAGCAGCTTGGGTGTCCATGATGGCTACACCTTC. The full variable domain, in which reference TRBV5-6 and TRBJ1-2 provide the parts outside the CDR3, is DAGVTQSPTHLIKTRGQQVTLRCSPKSGHDTVSWYQQALGQGPQFIFQYYEEEERQRGNFPDRFSGHQFPNYSSELNVNALLLGDSALYLCASSLGVHDGYTFGSGTRLTVV.